This entry lists 13 T cell receptor beta chains sequenced from one sample in a study of prognosis after radiotherapy for stage I lung cancer. CDR3 of TCR beta was amplified from genomic DNA via a two-round multiplex PCR. During first-round PCR, primers specific to each TRBV and TRBJ gene were used. TCRdb re-called the multiplex PCR reads through MiXCR, storing one row per CDR3 protein. Among 13,000 to 15,000 distinct CDR3 sequences, 25% to 35% were seen once, and the ten largest hold about a tenth. Source: PBMCs, taken before or after stereotactic body radiation therapy (not recorded which). These receptors all come from a donor over 45 with non-small cell lung cancer.

Comments on this clonotype: This likely traces to a read error, being one base from a far larger clone. DNA of the CDR3: TGTGCCAGCAGAGTAGCCGACCCGAGGGCAGGGTTCCAGACCCAGCATTTT. Protein sequence: CASRVADPRAGFQTQHF. The rearrangement uses TRBV6-5 and TRBJ1-5; weak D call: TRBD1 (5 bases). CDR1 and CDR2 (germline): MNHEY, SVGAGI. CDR3 length equals 17 residues. Trimming left V 6 bases short and J 11 bases short, with 29 bases between.

This clonotype is medium-sized. V gene TRBV5-1 combines with J gene TRBJ2-7, with 13 bases that match TRBD2. The germline V gene encodes CDR1 SGHRS and CDR2 YFSETQ. V lost 3 bases to trimming and J lost 6 bases; unmatched junction nucleotides: 9. The CDR3 spans 16 residues. This CDR3 reads CASSWGTSGVSREQYF. The CDR3 nucleotides are TGCGCCAGCAGCTGGGGGACTAGCGGGGTGAGTCGCGAGCAGTACTTC.

Comment on this clonotype: The junction departs from the called germline gene at one end, perhaps through a read error. The chain uses TRBV28 and TRBJ1-1; possibly TRBD1 for D (6 bases). The CDR3 is 14 amino acids. The germline V gene encodes CDR1 MDHEN and CDR2 SYDVKM. CDR3 residues: CDSRLRSGGGEAFF. The CDR3 DNA sequence: TGTGACAGCAGACTGCGGTCCGGGGGCGGTGAAGCTTTCTTT.

This chain joins TRBV20-1 and TRBJ1-2; D ambiguous. The CDR3 is 14 amino acids. Looked up from germline, CDR1 is DFQATT and CDR2 is SNEGSKA (reference sequence). V lost 6 bases and J 4 bases, leaving 18 bases between the germline ends. The CDR3 DNA reads as TGCAGTGCCATAAATTCTGAAAACGGCTATGGCTACACCTTC. Protein product: CSAINSENGYGYTF.

In regard to this clonotype: Here the CDR3 omits its conserved ending phenylalanine or tryptophan, so a read error is the likely source. The gene calls are TRBV2 and TRBJ2-3; D might be TRBD2 (5 bases). Deletions cut 11 bases from V and 1 base from J, with 13 bases between. The length of the CDR3 is 13 residues. Germline assignment: CDR1 SNHLY and CDR2 FYNNEI. The CDR3 DNA follows: TGTGCCGGCGGGCCAGACGGCACAGATACGCAGTATTCT. It codes for CAGGPDGTDTQYS.

This clonotype is judged medium-sized. The chain uses TRBV2 and TRBJ2-1; 9 bases are a match to TRBD2. V shed 0 bases, J shed 9 bases, and the junction held 9 bases outside the gene matches. The CDR3 totals 16 residues. Germline V gene lookup returns CDR1 SNHLY and CDR2 FYNNEI. The CDR3: CASSEALAGGLGEQFF. CDR3 in DNA: TGTGCCAGCAGTGAAGCGCTTGCGGGAGGGTTAGGTGAGCAGTTCTTC.

V and J are TRBV28 and TRBJ2-3; perhaps TRBD2 as D (6 bases). Germline loops: CDR1 MDHEN, CDR2 SYDVKM. V shed 5 bases and J shed 4 bases, with 22 bases lying between them. This CDR3 has 17 residues. The chain's CDR3 is CASSPPSGRDGSDTQYF. In nucleotides, the CDR3 is TGTGCCAGCAGTCCCCCGTCGGGGCGGGATGGGTCAGATACGCAGTATTTT.

In this sample, this clonotype is medium-sized. The genes are TRBV6-1 and TRBJ2-1, with D uncertain. V gave up 6 bases and J gave up 8 bases, with 8 bases separating them. From germline, CDR1 is MNHNS and CDR2 SASEGT. This CDR3 has 11 residues. CDR3 bases: TGTGCCAGCAGACGCATTCATGAGCAGTTCTTC. This codes for CASRRIHEQFF.

By sample share, this clonotype is medium-sized. V and J are TRBV5-1 and TRBJ2-3; 8 nucleotides agree with TRBD2. The V and J ends lost 1 base and 0 bases, in that order; junction bases with no gene match: 10. Germline CDR1 reads SGHRS; CDR2 reads YFSETQ. This CDR3 is built from 18 residues. The CDR3 bases are TGCGCCAGCAGCTTGAGCGGGAGCTATGAGTCTAGCACAGATACGCAGTATTTT. It codes for CASSLSGSYESSTDTQYF.

By proportion, this clonotype is medium-sized. The rearrangement links TRBV12-3 or TRBV12-4 to TRBJ2-7, with D possibly TRBD2 on 5 matching bases. V was pared by 5 bases and J by 7 bases, with 9 bases between. CDR3 size: 11 residues. CDR3 bases: TGTGCCAGCAGTCGGACGGGGGAGCAGTACTTC. It encodes CASSRTGEQYF.

This clonotype was counted at least ten times. The V gene is TRBV3-1, the J gene TRBJ2-1; 8 bases map to TRBD1. Trimming took 1 base from V and 5 from J; bases not matched to a gene: 7. Germline-derived CDR1 and CDR2 are LGHDT and YNNKEL (reference sequence). CDR3 length: 16 amino acids. DNA for the CDR3: TGTGCCAGCAGCCAAGCTCGGGACAGGTTCCACAATGAGCAGTTCTTC. Protein product: CASSQARDRFHNEQFF.

The rearrangement uses TRBV7-6 and TRBJ2-7; 7 positions match TRBD2. The CDR3 consists of 15 residues. Germline V lookup: CDR1 SGHVS, CDR2 FNYEAQ. J gave up 0 bases and V 5 bases, and 7 bases lay outside the gene matches. The CDR3 DNA follows: TGTGCCAGCAGCCCTACTAGCGTGACCTCCTACGAGCAGTACTTC. Amino acid sequence: CASSPTSVTSYEQYF.

The sample holds many counts of this clonotype. This rearrangement joins TRBV29-1 to TRBJ2-3, with TRBD2 as a possible D gene (7 bases). This CDR3 has 13 residues. V was cut by 4 bases and J by 6 bases, with 14 bases left in between. Germline CDR1 SQVTM, CDR2 ANQGSEA. The CDR3 DNA reads as TGCAGCGTTGTTTCGGGGGGCTCTGATACGCAGTATTTT. It specifies CSVVSGGSDTQYF.